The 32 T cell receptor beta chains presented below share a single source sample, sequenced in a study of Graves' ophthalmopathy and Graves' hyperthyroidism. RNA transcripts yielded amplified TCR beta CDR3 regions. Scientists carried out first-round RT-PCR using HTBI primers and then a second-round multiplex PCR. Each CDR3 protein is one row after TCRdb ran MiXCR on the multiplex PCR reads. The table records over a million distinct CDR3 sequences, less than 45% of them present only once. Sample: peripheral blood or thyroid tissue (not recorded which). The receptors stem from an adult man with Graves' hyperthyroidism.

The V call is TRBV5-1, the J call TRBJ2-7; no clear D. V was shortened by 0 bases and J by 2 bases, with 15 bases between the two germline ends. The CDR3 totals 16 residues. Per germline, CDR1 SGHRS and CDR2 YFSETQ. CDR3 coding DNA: TGCGCCAGCAGCTTGGCGCTGGGCTCTATGACCTACGAGCAGTACTTC. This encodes CASSLALGSMTYEQYF.

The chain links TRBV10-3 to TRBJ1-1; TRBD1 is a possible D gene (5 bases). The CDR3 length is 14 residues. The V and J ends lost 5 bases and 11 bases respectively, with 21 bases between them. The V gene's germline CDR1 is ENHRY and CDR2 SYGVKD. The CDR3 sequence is CAISTGYYGYGAFF. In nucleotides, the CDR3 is TGTGCCATCAGTACAGGATACTATGGCTACGGCGCTTTCTTT.

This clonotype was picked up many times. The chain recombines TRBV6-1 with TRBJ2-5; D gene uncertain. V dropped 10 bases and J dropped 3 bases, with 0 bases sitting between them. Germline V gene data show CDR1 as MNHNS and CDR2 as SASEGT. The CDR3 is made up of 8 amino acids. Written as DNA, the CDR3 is TGTGCCAAAGAGACCCAGTACTTC. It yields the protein CAKETQYF.

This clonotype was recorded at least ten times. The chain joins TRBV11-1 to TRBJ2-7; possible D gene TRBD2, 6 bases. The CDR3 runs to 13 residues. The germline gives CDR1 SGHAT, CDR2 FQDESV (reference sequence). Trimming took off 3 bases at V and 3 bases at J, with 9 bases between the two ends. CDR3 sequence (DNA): TGTGCCAGCAGCTTGGGACTGCACTACGAGCAGTACTTC. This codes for CASSLGLHYEQYF. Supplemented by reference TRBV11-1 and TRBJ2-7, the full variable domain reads EAEVAQSPRYKITEKSQAVAFWCDPISGHATLYWYRQILGQGPELLVQFQDESVVDDSQLPKDRFSAERLKGVDSTLKIQPAELGDSAMYLCASSLGLHYEQYFGPGTRLTVT.

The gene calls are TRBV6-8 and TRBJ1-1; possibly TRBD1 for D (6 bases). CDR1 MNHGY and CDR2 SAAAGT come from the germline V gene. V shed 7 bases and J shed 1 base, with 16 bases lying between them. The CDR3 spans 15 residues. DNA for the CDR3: TGTGCCAGCACCAGAAGGGGGGCTAAGAACACTGAAGCTTTCTTT. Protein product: CASTRRGAKNTEAFF.

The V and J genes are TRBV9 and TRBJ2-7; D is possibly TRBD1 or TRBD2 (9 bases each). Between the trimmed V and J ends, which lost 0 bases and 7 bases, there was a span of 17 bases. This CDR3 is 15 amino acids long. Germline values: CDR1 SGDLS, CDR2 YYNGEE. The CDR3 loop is CASSVASSGTGEQYF. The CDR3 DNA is TGTGCCAGCAGCGTAGCTTCTAGCGGGACAGGGGAGCAGTACTTC.

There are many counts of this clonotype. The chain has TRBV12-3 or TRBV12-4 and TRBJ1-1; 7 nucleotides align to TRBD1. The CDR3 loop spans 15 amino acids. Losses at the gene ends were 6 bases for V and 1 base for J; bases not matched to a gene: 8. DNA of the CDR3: TGTGCCAGCAGCCCTACAGGGGTTGGGAACACTGAAGCTTTCTTT. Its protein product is CASSPTGVGNTEAFF.

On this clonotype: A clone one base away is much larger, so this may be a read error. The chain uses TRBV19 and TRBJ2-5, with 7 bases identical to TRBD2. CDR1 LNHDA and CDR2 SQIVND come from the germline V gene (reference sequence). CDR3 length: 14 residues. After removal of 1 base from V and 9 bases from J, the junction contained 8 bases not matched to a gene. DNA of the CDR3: TGTGCCAGTAGTATAGCGCGGGAGCTCGAGGCCCAGTACTTC. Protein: CASSIARELEAQYF.

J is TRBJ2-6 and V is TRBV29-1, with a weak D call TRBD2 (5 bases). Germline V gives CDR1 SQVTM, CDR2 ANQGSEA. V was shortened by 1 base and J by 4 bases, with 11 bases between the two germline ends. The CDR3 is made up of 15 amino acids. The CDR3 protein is CSVEGTGWGANVLTF. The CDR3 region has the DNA TGCAGCGTTGAAGGGACGGGGTGGGGGGCCAACGTCCTGACTTTC.

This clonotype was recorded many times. Written as DNA, the CDR3 is TGTGCCAGCAGCCAAGTTGTTGCGTCGGGCACCGGGGAGCTGTTTTTT. Translating gives CASSQVVASGTGELFF. The V gene is TRBV14, the J gene TRBJ2-2; D remains ambiguous. Per germline, CDR1 SGHDN and CDR2 FVKESK. The CDR3 consists of 16 residues. V lost 1 base and J 4 bases, leaving 13 bases between the germline ends.

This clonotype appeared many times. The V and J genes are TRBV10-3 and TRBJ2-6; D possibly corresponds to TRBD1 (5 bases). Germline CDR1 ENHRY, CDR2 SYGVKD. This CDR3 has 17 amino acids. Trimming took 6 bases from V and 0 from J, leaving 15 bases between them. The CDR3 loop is CAIRLDSSHSGANVLTF. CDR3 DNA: TGTGCCATCAGACTCGACAGCAGCCACTCTGGGGCCAACGTCCTGACTTTC.

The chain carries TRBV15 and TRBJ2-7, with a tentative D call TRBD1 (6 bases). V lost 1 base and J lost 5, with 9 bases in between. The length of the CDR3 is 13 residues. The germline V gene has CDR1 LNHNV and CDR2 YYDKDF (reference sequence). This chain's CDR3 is CATSRGAGDEQYF. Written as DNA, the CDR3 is TGTGCCACCAGCAGAGGGGCAGGGGACGAGCAGTACTTC.

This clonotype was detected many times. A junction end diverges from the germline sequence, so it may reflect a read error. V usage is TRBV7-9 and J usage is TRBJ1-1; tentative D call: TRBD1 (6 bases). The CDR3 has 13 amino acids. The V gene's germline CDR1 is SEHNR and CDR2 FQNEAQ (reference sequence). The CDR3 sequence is CASSARGDTEAFF. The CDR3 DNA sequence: TGCGCCAGCAGTGCCAGGGGTGACACTGAAGCTTTCTTT.

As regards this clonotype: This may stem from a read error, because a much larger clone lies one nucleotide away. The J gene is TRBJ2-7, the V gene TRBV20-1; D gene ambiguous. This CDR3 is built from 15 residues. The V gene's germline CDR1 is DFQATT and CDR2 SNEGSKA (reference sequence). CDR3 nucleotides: TGCAGTGCATTAGACACACGGGTAATGGCCTACGGGCAGTACTTC. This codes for CSALDTRVMAYGQYF.

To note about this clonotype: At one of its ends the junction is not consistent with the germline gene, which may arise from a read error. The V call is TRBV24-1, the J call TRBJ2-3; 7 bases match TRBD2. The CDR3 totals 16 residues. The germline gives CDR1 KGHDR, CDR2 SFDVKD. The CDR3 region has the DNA TGTGCCACCAGTGATTTAGACCCGACTAGCACAAATACGCAGTATTTT. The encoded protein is CATSDLDPTSTNTQYF.

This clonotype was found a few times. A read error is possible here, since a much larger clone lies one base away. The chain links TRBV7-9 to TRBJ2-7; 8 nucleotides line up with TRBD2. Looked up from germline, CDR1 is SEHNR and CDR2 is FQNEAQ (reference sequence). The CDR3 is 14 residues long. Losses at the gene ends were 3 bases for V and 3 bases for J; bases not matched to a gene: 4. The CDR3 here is CASSFNSGNYEQYF. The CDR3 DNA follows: TGTGCCAGCAGCTTTAATAGCGGGAACTACGAGCAGTACTTC.

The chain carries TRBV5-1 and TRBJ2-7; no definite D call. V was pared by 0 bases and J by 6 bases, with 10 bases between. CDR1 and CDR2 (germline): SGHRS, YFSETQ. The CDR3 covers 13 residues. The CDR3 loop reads CASSLGSYFEQYF. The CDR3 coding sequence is TGCGCCAGCAGCTTGGGTTCCTACTTCGAGCAGTACTTC.

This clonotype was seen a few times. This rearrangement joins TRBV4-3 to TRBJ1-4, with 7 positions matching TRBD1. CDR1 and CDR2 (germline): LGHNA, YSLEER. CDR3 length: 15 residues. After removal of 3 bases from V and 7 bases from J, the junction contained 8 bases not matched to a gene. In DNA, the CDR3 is TGCGCCAGCAGCCAGAACAGGGGCGTGAGTGAAAAACTGTTTTTT. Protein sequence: CASSQNRGVSEKLFF.

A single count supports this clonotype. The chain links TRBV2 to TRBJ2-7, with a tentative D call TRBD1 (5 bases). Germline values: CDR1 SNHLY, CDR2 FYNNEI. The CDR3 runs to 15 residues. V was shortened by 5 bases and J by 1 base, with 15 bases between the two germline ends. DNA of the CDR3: TGTGCCAGCAGTACCGGACAACTGGGGTCCTACGAGCAGTACTTC. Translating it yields CASSTGQLGSYEQYF.

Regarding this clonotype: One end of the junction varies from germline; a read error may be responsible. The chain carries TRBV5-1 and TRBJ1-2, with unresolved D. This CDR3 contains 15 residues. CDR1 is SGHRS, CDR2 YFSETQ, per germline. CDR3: CASNPGRISVVGYTF. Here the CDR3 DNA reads TGTGCCAGCAACCCAGGACGGATTTCGGTAGTGGGCTACACCTTC.

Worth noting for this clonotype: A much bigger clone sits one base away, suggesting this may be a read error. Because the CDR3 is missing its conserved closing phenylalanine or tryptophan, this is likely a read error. The DNA for the CDR3 is TGCAGCACAGGGGGCGCAGAGACCCAGTACTCC. The encoded protein is CSTGGAETQYS. This rearrangement joins TRBV20-1 to TRBJ2-5, with 9 bases lining up with TRBD1. This CDR3 comprises 11 residues. Looked up from germline, CDR1 is DFQATT and CDR2 is SNEGSKA (reference sequence).

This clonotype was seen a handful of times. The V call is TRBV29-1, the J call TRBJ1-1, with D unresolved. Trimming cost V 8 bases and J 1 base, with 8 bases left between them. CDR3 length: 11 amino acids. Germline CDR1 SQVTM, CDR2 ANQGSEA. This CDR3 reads CSFSGNTEAFF. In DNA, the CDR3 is TGCAGCTTTTCAGGGAACACTGAAGCTTTCTTT. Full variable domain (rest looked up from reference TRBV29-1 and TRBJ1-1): SAVISQKPSRDICQRGTSLTIQCQVDSQVTMMFWYRQQPGQSLTLIATANQGSEATYESGFVIDKFPISRPNLTFSTLTVSNMSPEDSSIYLCSFSGNTEAFFGQGTRLTVV.

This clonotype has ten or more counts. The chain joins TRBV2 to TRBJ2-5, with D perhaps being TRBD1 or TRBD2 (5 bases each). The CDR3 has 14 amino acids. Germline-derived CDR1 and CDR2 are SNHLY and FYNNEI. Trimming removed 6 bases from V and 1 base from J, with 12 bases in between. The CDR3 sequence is CASSDGTAQETQYF. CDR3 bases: TGTGCCAGCAGCGACGGGACGGCCCAAGAGACCCAGTACTTC.

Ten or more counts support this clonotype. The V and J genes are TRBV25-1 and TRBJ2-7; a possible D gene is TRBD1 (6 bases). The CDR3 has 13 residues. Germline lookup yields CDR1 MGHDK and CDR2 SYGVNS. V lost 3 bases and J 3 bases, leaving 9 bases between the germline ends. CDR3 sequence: CASSDTGFYEQYF. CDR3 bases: TGTGCCAGCAGTGACACAGGGTTCTACGAGCAGTACTTC.

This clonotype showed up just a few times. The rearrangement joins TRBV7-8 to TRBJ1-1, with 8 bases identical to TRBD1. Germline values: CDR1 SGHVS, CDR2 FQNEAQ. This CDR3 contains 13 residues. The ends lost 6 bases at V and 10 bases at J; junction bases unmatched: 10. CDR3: CASRSGTGGGAFF. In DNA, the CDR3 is TGTGCCAGCAGGTCTGGGACAGGCGGGGGAGCTTTCTTT.

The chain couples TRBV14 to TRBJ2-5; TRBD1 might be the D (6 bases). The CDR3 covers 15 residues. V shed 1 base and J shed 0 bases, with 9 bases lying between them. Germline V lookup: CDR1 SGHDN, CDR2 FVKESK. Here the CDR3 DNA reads TGTGCCAGCAGCCAAGGGTACAGGGACCAAGAGACCCAGTACTTC. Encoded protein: CASSQGYRDQETQYF.

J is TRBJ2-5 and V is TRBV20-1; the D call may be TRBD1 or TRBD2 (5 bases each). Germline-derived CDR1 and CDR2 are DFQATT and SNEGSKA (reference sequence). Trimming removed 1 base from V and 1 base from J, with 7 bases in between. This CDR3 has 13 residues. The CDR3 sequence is CSARAGPQETQYF. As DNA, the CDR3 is TGCAGTGCTAGAGCGGGACCCCAAGAGACCCAGTACTTC.

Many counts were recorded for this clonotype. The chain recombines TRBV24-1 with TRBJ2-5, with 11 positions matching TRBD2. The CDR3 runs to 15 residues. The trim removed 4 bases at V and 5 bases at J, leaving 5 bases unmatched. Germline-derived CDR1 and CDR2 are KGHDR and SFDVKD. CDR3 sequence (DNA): TGTGCCACCAGTGAAACTAGCGGGAGTCGGGAGACCCAGTACTTC. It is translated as CATSETSGSRETQYF.

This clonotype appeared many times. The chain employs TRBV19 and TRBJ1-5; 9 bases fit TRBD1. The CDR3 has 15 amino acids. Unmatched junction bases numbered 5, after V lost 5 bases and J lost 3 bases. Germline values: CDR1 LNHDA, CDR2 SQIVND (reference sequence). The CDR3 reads CASSGGQGHNQPQHF. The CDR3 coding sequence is TGTGCCAGTAGTGGGGGACAGGGCCACAATCAGCCCCAGCATTTT.

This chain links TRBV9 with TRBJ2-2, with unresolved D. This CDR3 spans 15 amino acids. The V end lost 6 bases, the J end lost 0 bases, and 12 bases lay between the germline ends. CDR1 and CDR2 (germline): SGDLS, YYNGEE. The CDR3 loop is CASTPEVANTGELFF. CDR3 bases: TGTGCCAGCACCCCCGAGGTCGCGAACACCGGGGAGCTGTTTTTT.

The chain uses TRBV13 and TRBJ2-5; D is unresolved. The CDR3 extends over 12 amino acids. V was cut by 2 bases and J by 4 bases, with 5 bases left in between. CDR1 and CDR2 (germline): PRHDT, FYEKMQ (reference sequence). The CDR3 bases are TGTGCCAGCAGCTTACACGGAGAGACCCAGTACTTC. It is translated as CASSLHGETQYF.

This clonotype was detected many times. The CDR3 is CASRRDTDYEQYF. DNA for the CDR3: TGCGCCAGCCGCCGGGACACAGACTACGAGCAGTACTTC. V gene TRBV10-2 combines with J gene TRBJ2-7; weak D call: TRBD1 (6 bases). The germline CDR1 and CDR2 sequences are WSHSY and SAAADI. The CDR3 runs to 13 residues. V lost 8 bases, J lost 3 bases, and 14 bases lay in between.